This T cell receptor beta chain was profiled in a study of T cell responses to AZD1222 COVID-19 vaccine. Study-wide points: Rises in breadth and depth of Spike-specific TCRs came after two AZD1222 doses. Spike was spanned by vaccine-associated CD4 TCRs, which were dominant at 160-218 and 743-854. Targets within unmutated variant regions were reportedly found for nearly half of spike-specific TCRs.

Clones were sequenced by immunoSEQ multiplex PCR, and TCRdb holds only the in-frame ones, with some missing. The sample has 140,000 or so clones, approximately 89% seen once; the top ten hold roughly 1.5%. V was pared by 3 bases and J by 5 bases, with 13 bases between. CDR1 is MDHEN and CDR2 is SYDVKM in the germline V gene. This CDR3 is 14 amino acids long. In regard to this clone: Its target is not known.

Here the sequenced sample was peripheral blood, taken 28 days after the second AZD1222 dose. V and J are TRBV28 and TRBJ1-1; D is perhaps TRBD1 (5 bases). This TCR derives from an adult who received the AZD1222 COVID-19 vaccine. The CDR3 spells CASSFGPGGTEAFF. Written as DNA, the CDR3 is TGTGCCAGCAGTTTCGGACCGGGGGGAACTGAAGCTTTCTTT.